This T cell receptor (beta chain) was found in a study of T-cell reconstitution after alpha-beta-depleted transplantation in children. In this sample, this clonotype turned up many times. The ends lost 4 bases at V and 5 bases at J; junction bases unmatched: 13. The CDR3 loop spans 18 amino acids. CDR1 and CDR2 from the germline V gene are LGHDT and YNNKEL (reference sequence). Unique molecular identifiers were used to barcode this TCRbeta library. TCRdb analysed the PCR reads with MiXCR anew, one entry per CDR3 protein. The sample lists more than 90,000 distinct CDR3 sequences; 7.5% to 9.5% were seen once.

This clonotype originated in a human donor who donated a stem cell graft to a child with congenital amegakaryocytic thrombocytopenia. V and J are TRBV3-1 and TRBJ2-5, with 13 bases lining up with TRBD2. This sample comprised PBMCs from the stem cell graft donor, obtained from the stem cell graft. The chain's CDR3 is CASSLTPGLAGSRETQYF. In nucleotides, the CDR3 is TGTGCCAGCAGCCTAACCCCGGGACTAGCGGGGTCGCGGGAGACCCAGTACTTC.